This T cell receptor (beta chain) derives from a study of regulatory and conventional T cells in RAG deficiency (dated by TCRdb to 2015 to 2018). Study-wide context: To compare the diversity and composition of the repertoires of Treg, conventional CD4+ and CD8+ T cells between RAG-deficient patients and healthy controls, the study applied high-throughput TCR beta sequencing.

From cysteine to phenylalanine, the CDR3 is 15 amino acids long. Only CDR3 DNA remains: 45 bases, in frame from the first base. V loses 1 base of germline sequence and J loses 0 bases, and the interval between the two ends is 8 bases. According to the germline V gene, CDR1 reads SGHRS and CDR2 reads YFSETQ. For repertoire analyses, the comparison group consisted of roughly eight healthy control donors. Before genomic DNA extraction, CD8+ T cells without CD4 were isolated from blood. Findings and caveats that apply to the study as a whole: The CD25-high CD127-low cells sorted from Omenn syndrome patients may be peripherally activated cells rather than true Treg cells. For some subjects, some T-cell subset analyses were not performed. Compared with controls, Omenn syndrome and CID/AS patients had approximately 99-fold fewer unique TCR beta sequences in Treg cells, whereas the reduction in the other subsets was roughly 9.8-fold. All patient T-cell subsets had shorter CDR3 lengths; Omenn syndrome patients showed >75% Treg-Tconv repertoire overlap at nucleotide and amino acid level. Markedly lower Shannon entropy and higher Simpson indices were observed in RAG-deficient patients than in control T-cell subpopulations.

Receptor amplification or capture employed the immunoSEQ multiplex PCR assay. Genomic DNA from the sorted T-cell subsets was used to amplify rearranged TCR beta chain products, which were then sequenced. In the paper's pipeline: Shannon entropy and Simpson indices were used to quantify the repertoire diversity of productive TCR beta rearrangements. Clonal expansion was assessed using the summed frequency of the 100 most abundant productive TCR beta clonotypes among total reads. A self-reactivity index based on amino acid usage at CDR3beta positions 6 and 7 was applied to the TRB repertoires. Repertoire analyses used two-way ANOVA; flow cytometric analyses used Student t or Mann-Whitney tests. As stored in TCRdb, this immuneACCESS dataset retains in-frame rearrangements with V and J assigned. A fraction of the clones does not appear; measured against another copy, unresolved V genes explain less than half of the discrepancy, and the remainder lacks a known reason. V, J and clone size reflect that table, while D and trimming were determined from the DNA. The sample records 34,000 or so clones, over 75% of which are singletons. The ten largest account for roughly 15% of the sample.

This clone was counted only a few times. The antigen it recognizes is unknown. The input lacks base qualities; no much larger clone sits a single base away. The sample was also linked to a second study, of regulatory T cells. In that second paper, the authors write: For the multiplex PCR, 52 forward TRBV primers and 13 reverse TRBJ primers were used, and amplification bias was corrected with both assay-based and computational methods. Restricted unique TRB V-J pairs and skewed V and J gene usage were observed in patient repertoires, most markedly in regulatory T cells. T-cell receptor beta repertoires of sorted regulatory, conventional CD4+ and CD8+ T cells were compared between CD3G-deficient patients and healthy controls. Peripheral blood mononuclear cells were isolated by Ficoll density separation. A FACSAria cell sorter was used to isolate CD3+ CD8+ CD4- T cells. Rearranged TRB loci were amplified from genomic DNA by multiplex PCR within the immunoSEQ assay. Sequencing of the TRB amplicons was done on an Illumina HiSeq platform. Raw sequences were error-filtered and aligned to reference gene sequences by custom algorithms and were subsequently analyzed with the immunoSEQ online tools. Productive and nonproductive TRB rearrangement frequencies were evaluated among both unique and total sequences. Prism software was used to run t tests, Mann-Whitney tests or two-way ANOVA for comparisons between groups.

The V and J segments used are TRBV5-1 and TRBJ1-3; matching of 5 bases hints at TRBD1 as the D gene. The receptor was derived from a human donor in good health. Specimen: CD8+ T cells sorted from blood. The CDR3 here reads CASSLWGYSGNTIYF. Here is the DNA: TGCGCCAGCAGCTTGTGGGGCTACTCTGGAAACACCATATATTTT.